This T cell receptor beta chain was found in a study of T cell repertoires in cytomegalovirus infection (dated by TCRdb to between 2018 and 2020). Study-wide context: The HLA type of each donor mattered for the analysis, because public TCR beta signatures pointed to carriage of CMV infection along with the matching HLA type.

The CDR3 covers 15 residues, taking in both the cysteine and the phenylalanine. The CDR3 DNA has 45 bases and is translated from base 1. CDR1 and CDR2 were assigned from the germline V gene as LGHNA and YSLEER. Compared with germline, V lacks 4 bases and J lacks 3 bases; bases without a gene match: 6. The paper's findings and limits, for the study overall: In both this cohort and an independent cohort of some 350 donors, the cumulative frequency of public TCR beta family members distinguished carriers of CMV infection plus the relevant HLA type. The ex vivo response was dominated by HLA-C-restricted CMV-specific TCR beta clonotypes, and the single most frequent clonotype in two of eight donors was supplied by these HLA-C-restricted clonotypes.

Comment on this clonotype: Its antigen specificity is not known. No much larger clone is present one base from it, and per-base qualities are unavailable.

TCRdb records Illumina HiSeq 1500 as the sequencer. TCRdb reanalyzed the raw reads on its own, using fastp at Q25 for trimming and MiXCR for clone calling, and kept in-frame beta chains. A single entry per CDR3 protein holds the most common genes and DNA from its merged rows. The sample table records a few hundred thousand distinct CDR3 sequences; about a sixth of these occur just once. Around half of the sample is in the top ten clones. The rearrangement combines TRBV4-3 with TRBJ2-3; 8 bases in the middle match TRBD2. The specimen sequenced was CD8+ T cells from PBMCs. The clonotype originates from a human donor in good health (CMV status not recorded). Some clones in this sample may be carry-over from other donors' samples. The nucleotides are TGCGCCAGCAGCCCCCGGGAGGGGGGGACAGATACGCAGTATTTT. Its protein product is CASSPREGGTDTQYF.